Following are 14 T cell receptor beta chains from one sample sequenced in a study of cytomegalovirus exposure and HLA in healthy donors. Both 60 Vbeta primers and 13 Jbeta primers went into the PCR. The table came from immunoSEQ multiplex PCR; TCRdb's copy has only in-frame clones and leaves some out. The repertoire holds about 87,000 clones, with roughly 79% as singletons. Sequenced material: PBMCs. These receptors were obtained from a woman in her thirties or forties in good health and CMV-seronegative.

The rearrangement links TRBV5-1 to TRBJ2-5; 8 nucleotides line up with TRBD2. J was trimmed by 5 bases and V by 4 bases; bases with no gene match: 10. CDR1 and CDR2 (germline): SGHRS, YFSETQ. This CDR3 comprises 15 residues. CDR3 in amino acids: CASSHLGGAVETQYF. CDR3 in DNA: TGCGCCAGCAGCCACCTCGGGGGGGCGGTTGAGACCCAGTACTTC. Looking up the rest from reference TRBV5-1 and TRBJ2-5 gives the full variable domain: KAGVTQTPRYLIKTRGQQVTLSCSPISGHRSVSWYQQTPGQGLQFLFEYFSETQRNKGNFPGRFSGRQFSNSRSEMNVSTLELGDSALYLCASSHLGGAVETQYFGPGTRLLVL.

The chain is built from TRBV30 and TRBJ2-2; 9 bases match TRBD2. V lost 2 bases and J lost 5; bases outside the gene matches: 6. CDR3 length: 15 residues. The germline V gene encodes CDR1 GTSNPN and CDR2 SVGIG (reference sequence). The CDR3 sequence: CAWSSLAGKTGELFF. CDR3 bases: TGTGCCTGGAGTAGCCTAGCGGGGAAGACCGGGGAGCTGTTTTTT.

The rearrangement links TRBV5-6 to TRBJ1-2; TRBD1 matches at 9 bases. The CDR3 consists of 14 residues. Trimming removed 5 bases from V and 8 bases from J; junction bases left unmatched: 10. CDR1 is SGHDT and CDR2 is YYEEEE in the germline V gene. The CDR3 bases are TGTGCCAGCAGTACCGGGACAGGGAGTATGGGCTACACCTTC. Its translation is CASSTGTGSMGYTF.

The V call is TRBV30, the J call TRBJ2-1, with 10 nucleotides matching TRBD2. The V and J ends lost 5 bases and 8 bases, in that order; junction bases with no gene match: 9. The germline CDR1 and CDR2 sequences are GTSNPN and SVGIG (reference sequence). This CDR3 region has 14 residues. CDR3 residues: CAWSGSGGADEQFF. The DNA for the CDR3 is TGTGCCTGGTCAGGGAGCGGGGGGGCGGATGAGCAGTTCTTC.

The chain has TRBV14 and TRBJ1-1, with D uncertain. This CDR3 comprises 15 residues. Germline lookup yields CDR1 SGHDN and CDR2 FVKESK. Trimming removed 1 base from V and 5 bases from J, with 14 bases in between. CDR3 amino acids: CASSQVSWERTEAFF. The DNA of the CDR3 is TGTGCCAGCAGCCAAGTAAGTTGGGAGAGGACTGAAGCTTTCTTT.

CDR3 loop: CASSVGQGPYQPQHF. CDR3 bases: TGTGCCAGCAGCGTAGGGCAGGGCCCCTATCAGCCCCAGCATTTT. The rearrangement links TRBV9 to TRBJ1-5, with D maybe TRBD1 (5 bases). This CDR3 comprises 15 residues. Trimming removed 0 bases from V and 5 bases from J, with 12 bases in between. The germline V gene has CDR1 SGDLS and CDR2 YYNGEE.

This clone was seen only a few times. The rearrangement links TRBV6-5 to TRBJ1-2; 8 positions match TRBD1. Trimming at V came to 0 bases and at J to 4 bases, leaving 4 bases not matched to a gene. CDR1 and CDR2 from the germline V gene are MNHEY and SVGAGI. This CDR3 has 15 amino acids. CDR3 sequence (DNA): TGTGCCAGCAGTTACTCGCCTGACAGGGGCTATGGCTACACCTTC. Translation gives CASSYSPDRGYGYTF.

The chain has TRBV6-5 and TRBJ1-2; D is uncertain. The CDR3 has 14 residues. From germline, CDR1 is MNHEY and CDR2 SVGAGI. The V end was cut by 0 bases, the J end by 0 bases, with 5 bases between. The CDR3 is CASSYSPANYGYTF. CDR3 bases: TGTGCCAGCAGTTACTCGCCGGCTAACTATGGCTACACCTTC.

The rearrangement links TRBV6-1 to TRBJ1-6; 8 nucleotides align to TRBD1. V was clipped by 6 bases and J by 7 bases; unmatched bases: 5. The CDR3 extends over 14 amino acids. CDR1 is MNHNS and CDR2 is SASEGT in the germline V gene. This CDR3 is CASSRGQWNSPLHF. The CDR3 DNA follows: TGTGCCAGCAGCAGGGGGCAGTGGAATTCACCCCTCCACTTT.

V is TRBV30 and J is TRBJ1-1; maybe TRBD1 (6 bases). V lost 2 bases, J lost 4 bases, and 17 bases lay in between. Germline-derived CDR1 and CDR2 are GTSNPN and SVGIG (reference sequence). The CDR3 has 15 residues. The CDR3 DNA is TGTGCCTGGAGTTCATACTCGGGGGGGCGCACTGAAGCTTTCTTT. Protein: CAWSSYSGGRTEAFF.

Here the CDR3 reads CAIRLPKTNTEAFF. In DNA form, the CDR3 reads TGTGCCATCCGACTACCGAAGACGAACACTGAAGCTTTCTTT. This chain connects TRBV10-3 to TRBJ1-1; D unresolved. CDR1 and CDR2 (germline): ENHRY, SYGVKD. The CDR3 is 14 residues long. Deletions cut 8 bases from V and 1 base from J, with 14 bases between.

This clone was counted once. The chain uses TRBV7-2 and TRBJ2-1; 7 bases align to TRBD1. Trimming removed 5 bases from V and 4 bases from J; junction bases left unmatched: 8. Germline V CDR1 and CDR2: SGHTA, FQGNSA. The CDR3 contains 15 residues. The CDR3 here is CASSARQGPYNEQFF. In nucleotides, the CDR3 is TGTGCCAGCAGCGCCCGACAGGGACCATACAATGAGCAGTTCTTC. The full variable domain, with the rest looked up from reference TRBV7-2 and TRBJ2-1, is GAGVSQSPSNKVTEKGKDVELRCDPISGHTALYWYRQSLGQGLEFLIYFQGNSAPDKSGLPSDRFSAERTGGSVSTLTIQRTQQEDSAVYLCASSARQGPYNEQFFGPGTRLTVL.

The gene calls are TRBV7-9 and TRBJ2-7; 9 bases are shared with TRBD1. Germline lookup yields CDR1 SEHNR and CDR2 FQNEAQ (reference sequence). CDR3 size: 14 residues. V lost 4 bases, J lost 4 bases, and 5 bases stayed unmatched. The CDR3 region is CASSSPGQGYEQYF. The DNA of the CDR3 is TGTGCCAGCAGCTCCCCGGGACAGGGATACGAGCAGTACTTC.

This sequence joins TRBV5-1 and TRBJ2-7; perhaps TRBD2 as D (5 bases). The CDR3 is 15 residues long. The V gene's germline CDR1 is SGHRS and CDR2 YFSETQ. Between the trimmed V and J ends, which lost 1 base and 2 bases, there was a span of 13 bases. CDR3 nucleotide sequence: TGCGCCAGCAGCTTGCCAGCGGCCACCCCCTACGAGCAGTACTTC. It codes for CASSLPAATPYEQYF.